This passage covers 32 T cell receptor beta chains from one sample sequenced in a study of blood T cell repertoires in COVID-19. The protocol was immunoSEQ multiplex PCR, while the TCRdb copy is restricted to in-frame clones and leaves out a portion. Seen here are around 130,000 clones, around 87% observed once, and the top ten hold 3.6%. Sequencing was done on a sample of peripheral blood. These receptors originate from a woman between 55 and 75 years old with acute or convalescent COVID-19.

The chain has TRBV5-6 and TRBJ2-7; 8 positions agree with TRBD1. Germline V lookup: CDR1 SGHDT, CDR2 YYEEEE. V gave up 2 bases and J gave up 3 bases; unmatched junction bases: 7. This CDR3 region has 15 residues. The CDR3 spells CASSLPGQVFYEQYV. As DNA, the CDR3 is TGTGCCAGCAGCTTACCGGGACAGGTATTCTACGAGCAGTACGTC.

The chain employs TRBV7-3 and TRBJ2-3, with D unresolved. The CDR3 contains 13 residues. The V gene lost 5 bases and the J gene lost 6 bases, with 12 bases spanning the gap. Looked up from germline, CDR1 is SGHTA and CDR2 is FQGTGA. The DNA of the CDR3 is TGTGCCAGCAGCCGAACCCCTATGGATACGCAGTATTTT. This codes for CASSRTPMDTQYF.

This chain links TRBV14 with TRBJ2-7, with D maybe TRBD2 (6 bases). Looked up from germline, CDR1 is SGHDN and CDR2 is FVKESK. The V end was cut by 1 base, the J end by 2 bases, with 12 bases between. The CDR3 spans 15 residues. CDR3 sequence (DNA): TGTGCCAGCAGCCAAGGGTGGACTACCGCCTACGAGCAGTACTTC. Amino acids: CASSQGWTTAYEQYF.

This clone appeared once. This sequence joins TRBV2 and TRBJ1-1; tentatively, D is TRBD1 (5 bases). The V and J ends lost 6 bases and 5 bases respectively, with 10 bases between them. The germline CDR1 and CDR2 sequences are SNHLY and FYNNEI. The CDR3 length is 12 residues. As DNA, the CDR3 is TGTGCCAGCAGCGCAGGGTATACTGAAGCTTTCTTT. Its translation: CASSAGYTEAFF. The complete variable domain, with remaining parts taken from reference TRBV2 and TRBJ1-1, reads EPEVTQTPSHQVTQMGQEVILRCVPISNHLYFYWYRQILGQKVEFLVSFYNNEISEKSEIFDDQFSVERPDGSNFTLKIRSTKLEDSAMYFCASSAGYTEAFFGQGTRLTVV.

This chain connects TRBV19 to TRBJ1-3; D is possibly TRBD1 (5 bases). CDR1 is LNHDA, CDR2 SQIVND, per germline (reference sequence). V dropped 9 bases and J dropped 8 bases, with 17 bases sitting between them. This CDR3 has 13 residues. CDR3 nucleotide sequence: TGTGCCAGCCGTGGCCAGGGAAGGGACACCATATATTTT. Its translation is CASRGQGRDTIYF.

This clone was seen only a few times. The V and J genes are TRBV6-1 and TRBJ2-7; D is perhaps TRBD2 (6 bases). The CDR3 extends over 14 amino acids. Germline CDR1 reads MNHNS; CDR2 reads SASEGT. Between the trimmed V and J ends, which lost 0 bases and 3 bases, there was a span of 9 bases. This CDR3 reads CASSEAGLRYEQYV. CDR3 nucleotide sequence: TGTGCCAGCAGTGAAGCGGGACTTCGCTACGAGCAGTACGTC.

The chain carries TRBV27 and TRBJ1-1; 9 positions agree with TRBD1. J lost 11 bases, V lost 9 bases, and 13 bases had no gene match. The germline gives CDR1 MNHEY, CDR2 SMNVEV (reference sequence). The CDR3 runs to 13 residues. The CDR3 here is CASKIQGAPQAFF. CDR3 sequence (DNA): TGTGCCAGTAAGATACAGGGGGCGCCCCAGGCTTTCTTT.

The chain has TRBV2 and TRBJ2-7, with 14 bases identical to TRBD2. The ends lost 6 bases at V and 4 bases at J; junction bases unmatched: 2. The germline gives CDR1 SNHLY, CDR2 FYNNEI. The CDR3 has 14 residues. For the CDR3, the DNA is TGTGCCAGCAGGGGACTAGCGGGAGTTTACGAGCAGTACTTC. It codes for CASRGLAGVYEQYF.

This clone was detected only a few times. The CDR3 loop reads CARSPSLPQHF. The CDR3 DNA reads TGTGCCAGAAGCCCGTCTCTGCCCCAGCATTTT. This sequence joins TRBV19 and TRBJ1-5, with unresolved D. The CDR3 has 11 amino acids. CDR1 is LNHDA and CDR2 is SQIVND in the germline V gene (reference sequence). V was shortened by 9 bases and J by 9 bases, with 12 bases between the two germline ends.

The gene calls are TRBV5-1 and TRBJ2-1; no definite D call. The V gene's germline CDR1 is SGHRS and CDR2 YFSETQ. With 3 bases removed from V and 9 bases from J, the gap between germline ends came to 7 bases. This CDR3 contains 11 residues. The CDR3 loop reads CASSSRSEQFF. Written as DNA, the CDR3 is TGCGCCAGCAGCTCCCGGAGTGAGCAGTTCTTC.

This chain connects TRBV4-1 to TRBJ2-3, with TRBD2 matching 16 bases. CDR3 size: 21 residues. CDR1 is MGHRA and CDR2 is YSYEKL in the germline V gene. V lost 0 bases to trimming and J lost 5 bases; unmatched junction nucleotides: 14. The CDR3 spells CASSQETWGGLAGGPVDTQYF. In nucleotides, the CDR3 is TGCGCCAGCAGCCAAGAGACGTGGGGGGGACTAGCGGGAGGGCCCGTAGATACGCAGTATTTT.

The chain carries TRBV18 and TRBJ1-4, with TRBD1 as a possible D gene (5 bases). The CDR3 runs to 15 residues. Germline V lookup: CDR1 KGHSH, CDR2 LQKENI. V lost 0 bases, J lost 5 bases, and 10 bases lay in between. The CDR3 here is CASSPPGRRNEKLFF. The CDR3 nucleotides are TGTGCCAGCTCACCACCGGGGCGGCGGAATGAAAAACTGTTTTTT.

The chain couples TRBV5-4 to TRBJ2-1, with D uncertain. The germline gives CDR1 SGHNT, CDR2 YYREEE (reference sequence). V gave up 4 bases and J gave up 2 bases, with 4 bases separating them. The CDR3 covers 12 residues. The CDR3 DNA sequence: TGTGCCAGCAGCCCCACCTACAATGAGCAGTTCTTC. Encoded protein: CASSPTYNEQFF. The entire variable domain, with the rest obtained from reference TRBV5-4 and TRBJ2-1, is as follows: ETGVTQSPTHLIKTRGQQVTLRCSSQSGHNTVSWYQQALGQGPQFIFQYYREEENGRGNFPPRFSGLQFPNYSSELNVNALELDDSALYLCASSPTYNEQFFGPGTRLTVL.

The CDR3 loop reads CATSRRGWGHGEQFF. In DNA form, the CDR3 reads TGTGCCACCAGCAGAAGGGGGTGGGGACACGGTGAGCAGTTCTTC. The chain is built from TRBV15 and TRBJ2-1, with D possibly TRBD1 on 6 matching bases. CDR1 is LNHNV and CDR2 is YYDKDF in the germline V gene (reference sequence). The CDR3 spans 15 residues. Trimming removed 2 bases at V and 9 bases at J, with 17 bases between.

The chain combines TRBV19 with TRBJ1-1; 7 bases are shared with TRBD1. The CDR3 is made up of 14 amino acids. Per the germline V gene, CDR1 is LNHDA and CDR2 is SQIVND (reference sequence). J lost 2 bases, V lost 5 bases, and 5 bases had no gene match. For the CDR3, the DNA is TGTGCCAGTAGTCAAACAGGGGTTAACACTGAAGCTTTCTTT. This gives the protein CASSQTGVNTEAFF.

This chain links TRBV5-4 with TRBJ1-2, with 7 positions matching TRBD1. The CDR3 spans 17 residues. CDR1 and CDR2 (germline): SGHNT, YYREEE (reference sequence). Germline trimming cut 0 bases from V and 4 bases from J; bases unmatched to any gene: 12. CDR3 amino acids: CASSLALGQEGGYGYTF. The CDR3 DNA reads TGTGCCAGCAGCTTGGCTCTTGGACAGGAGGGTGGCTATGGCTACACCTTC. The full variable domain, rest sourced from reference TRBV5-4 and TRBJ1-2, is ETGVTQSPTHLIKTRGQQVTLRCSSQSGHNTVSWYQQALGQGPQFIFQYYREEENGRGNFPPRFSGLQFPNYSSELNVNALELDDSALYLCASSLALGQEGGYGYTFGSGTRLTVV.

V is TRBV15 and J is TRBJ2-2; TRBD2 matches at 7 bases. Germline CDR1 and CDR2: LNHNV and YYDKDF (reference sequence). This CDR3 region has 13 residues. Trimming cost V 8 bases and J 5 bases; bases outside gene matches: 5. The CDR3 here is CATGGEATGELFF. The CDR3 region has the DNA TGTGCCACCGGGGGGGAGGCGACCGGGGAGCTGTTTTTT.

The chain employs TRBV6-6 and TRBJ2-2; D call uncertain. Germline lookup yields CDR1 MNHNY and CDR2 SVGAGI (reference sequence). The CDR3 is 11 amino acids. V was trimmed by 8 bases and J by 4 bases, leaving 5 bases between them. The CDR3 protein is CASAGTGELFF. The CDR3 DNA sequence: TGTGCCAGCGCAGGCACCGGGGAGCTGTTTTTT.

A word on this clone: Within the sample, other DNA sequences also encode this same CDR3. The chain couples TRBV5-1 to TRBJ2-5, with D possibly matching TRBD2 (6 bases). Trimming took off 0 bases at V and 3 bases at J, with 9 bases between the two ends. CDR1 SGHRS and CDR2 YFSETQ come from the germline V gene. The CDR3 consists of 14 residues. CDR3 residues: CASSLAGGEETQYF. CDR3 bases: TGCGCCAGCAGCTTGGCAGGAGGGGAAGAGACCCAGTACTTC.

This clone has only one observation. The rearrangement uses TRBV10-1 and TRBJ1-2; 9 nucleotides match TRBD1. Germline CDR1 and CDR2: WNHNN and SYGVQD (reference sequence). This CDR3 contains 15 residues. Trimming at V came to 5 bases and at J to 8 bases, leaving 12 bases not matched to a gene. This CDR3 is CASSPGGQGLGGYTF. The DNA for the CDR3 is TGCGCCAGCAGTCCCGGGGGACAGGGCTTGGGAGGCTACACCTTC.

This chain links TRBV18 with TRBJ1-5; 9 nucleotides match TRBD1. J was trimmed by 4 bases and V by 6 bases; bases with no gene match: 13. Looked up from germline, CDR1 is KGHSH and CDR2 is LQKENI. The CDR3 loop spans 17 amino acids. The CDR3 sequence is CASSHTGTGRRNQPQHF. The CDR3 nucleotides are TGTGCCAGCTCCCACACCGGGACAGGGAGAAGGAATCAGCCCCAGCATTTT.

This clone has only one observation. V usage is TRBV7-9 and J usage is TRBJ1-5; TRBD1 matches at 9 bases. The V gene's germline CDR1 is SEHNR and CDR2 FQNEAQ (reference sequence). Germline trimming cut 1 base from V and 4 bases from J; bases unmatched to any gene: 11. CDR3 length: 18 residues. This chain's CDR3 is CASSLGPPGQGRNQPQHF. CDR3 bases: TGTGCCAGCAGCTTAGGGCCCCCGGGACAGGGAAGAAATCAGCCCCAGCATTTT.

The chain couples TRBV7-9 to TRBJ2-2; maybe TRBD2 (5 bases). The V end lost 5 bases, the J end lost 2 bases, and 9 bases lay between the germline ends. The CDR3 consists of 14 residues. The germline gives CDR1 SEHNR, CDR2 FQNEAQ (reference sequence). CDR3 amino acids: CASSVTRNTGELFF. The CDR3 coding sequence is TGTGCCAGCAGCGTAACTAGAAACACCGGGGAGCTGTTTTTT.

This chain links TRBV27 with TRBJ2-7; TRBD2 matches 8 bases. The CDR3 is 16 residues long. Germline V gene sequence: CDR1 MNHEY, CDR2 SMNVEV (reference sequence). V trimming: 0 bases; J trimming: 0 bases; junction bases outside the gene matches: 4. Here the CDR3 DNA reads TGTGCCAGCAGTTTATCGGCGGGAGGCTTCTCCTACGAGCAGTACTTC. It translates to CASSLSAGGFSYEQYF.

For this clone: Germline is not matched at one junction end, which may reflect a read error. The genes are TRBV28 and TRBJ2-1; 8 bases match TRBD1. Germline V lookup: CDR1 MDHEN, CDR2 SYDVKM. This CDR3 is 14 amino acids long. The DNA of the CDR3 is TGTGCCAACAGTGGACAGGGAAACTACAATGAGCAGTTCTTC. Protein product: CANSGQGNYNEQFF.

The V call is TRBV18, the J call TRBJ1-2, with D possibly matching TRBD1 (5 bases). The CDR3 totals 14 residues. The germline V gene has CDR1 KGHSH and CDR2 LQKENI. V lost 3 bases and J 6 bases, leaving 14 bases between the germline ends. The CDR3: CASSPIAGRDGYTF. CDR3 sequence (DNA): TGTGCCAGCTCACCTATTGCTGGCAGGGATGGCTACACCTTC.

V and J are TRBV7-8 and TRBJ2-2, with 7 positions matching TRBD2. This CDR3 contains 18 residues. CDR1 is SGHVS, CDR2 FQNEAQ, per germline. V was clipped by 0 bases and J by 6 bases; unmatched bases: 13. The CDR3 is CASSLALASGEVSGELFF. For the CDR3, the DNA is TGTGCCAGCAGCTTAGCGCTGGCTAGCGGAGAAGTATCCGGGGAGCTGTTTTTT.

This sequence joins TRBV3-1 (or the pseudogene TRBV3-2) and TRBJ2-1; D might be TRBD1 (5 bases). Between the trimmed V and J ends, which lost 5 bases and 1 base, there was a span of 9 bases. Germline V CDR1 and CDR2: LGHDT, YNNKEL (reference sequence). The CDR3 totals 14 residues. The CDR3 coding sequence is TGTGCCAGCAGCATCAGGGCATCCTACAATGAGCAGTTCTTC. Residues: CASSIRASYNEQFF.

The DNA of the CDR3 is TGTGCCAGCAGTGAAGAGAGCCGGGGACTGTTTTTT. Translated: CASSEESRGLFF. The chain joins TRBV6-1 to TRBJ1-4; D gene uncertain. Between the trimmed V and J ends, which lost 1 base and 13 bases, there was a span of 10 bases. CDR1 is MNHNS and CDR2 is SASEGT in the germline V gene. This CDR3 has 12 amino acids.

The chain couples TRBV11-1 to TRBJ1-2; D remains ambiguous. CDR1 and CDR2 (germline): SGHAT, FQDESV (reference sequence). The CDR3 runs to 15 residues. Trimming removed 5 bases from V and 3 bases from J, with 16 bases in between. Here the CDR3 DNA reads TGTGCCAGCAGCCCAAGTGCTATAGCTCACTATGGCTACACCTTC. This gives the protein CASSPSAIAHYGYTF.

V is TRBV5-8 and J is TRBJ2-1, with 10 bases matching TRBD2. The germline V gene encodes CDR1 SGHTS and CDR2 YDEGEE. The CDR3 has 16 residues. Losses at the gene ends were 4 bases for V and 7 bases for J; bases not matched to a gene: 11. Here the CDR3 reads CASSATGTSVSNEQFF. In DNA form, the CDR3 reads TGTGCCAGCAGCGCAACCGGGACTAGCGTTTCGAATGAGCAGTTCTTC. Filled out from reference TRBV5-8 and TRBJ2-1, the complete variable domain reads EAGVTQSPTHLIKTRGQQATLRCSPISGHTSVYWYQQALGLGLQFLLWYDEGEERNRGNFPPRFSGRQFPNYSSELNVNALELEDSALYLCASSATGTSVSNEQFFGPGTRLTVL.

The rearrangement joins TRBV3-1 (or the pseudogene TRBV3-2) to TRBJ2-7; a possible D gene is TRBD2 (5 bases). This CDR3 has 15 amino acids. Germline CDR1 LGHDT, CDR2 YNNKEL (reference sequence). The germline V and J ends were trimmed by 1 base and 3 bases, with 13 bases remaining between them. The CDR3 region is CASSQALAASYEQYF. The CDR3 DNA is TGTGCCAGCAGCCAAGCCCTAGCAGCAAGCTACGAGCAGTACTTC.